The 32 T cell receptor beta chains in this list originate from one sample, sequenced in a study of cytomegalovirus exposure and HLA in healthy donors. The table came from immunoSEQ multiplex PCR; TCRdb's copy has only in-frame clones and leaves some out. Found here are 190,000 or so clones, roughly four fifths of them singletons; the top ten hold 2.8%. Sequencing was performed on PBMCs. The receptors originated from a woman younger than 35 in good health and CMV-seropositive.

This rearrangement joins TRBV5-1 to TRBJ2-2; TRBD2 is a possible D gene (6 bases). The V and J ends lost 2 bases and 0 bases respectively, with 14 bases between them. Germline lookup yields CDR1 SGHRS and CDR2 YFSETQ. The CDR3 runs to 17 residues. Here the CDR3 reads CASSFGGSGSNTGELFF. CDR3 DNA sequence: TGCGCCAGCAGCTTTGGTGGTAGCGGCTCGAACACCGGGGAGCTGTTTTTT. The full variable domain, with the rest looked up from reference TRBV5-1 and TRBJ2-2, is KAGVTQTPRYLIKTRGQQVTLSCSPISGHRSVSWYQQTPGQGLQFLFEYFSETQRNKGNFPGRFSGRQFSNSRSEMNVSTLELGDSALYLCASSFGGSGSNTGELFFGEGSRLTVL.

The rearrangement joins TRBV6-5 to TRBJ2-3, with 10 bases identical to TRBD1. Germline-derived CDR1 and CDR2 are MNHEY and SVGAGI. The CDR3 length is 15 residues. After removal of 3 bases from V and 2 bases from J, the junction contained 2 bases not matched to a gene. Written as DNA, the CDR3 is TGTGCCAGCAGTTATGGACAGGGGGACACAGATACGCAGTATTTT. This codes for CASSYGQGDTDTQYF.

This clone was detected a few times. This chain uses TRBV6-1 with TRBJ1-1; TRBD1 is a possible D gene (5 bases). With 2 bases removed from V and 5 bases from J, the gap between germline ends came to 12 bases. Germline V lookup: CDR1 MNHNS, CDR2 SASEGT. The CDR3 runs to 14 residues. The CDR3 protein is CASSEMGGRTEAFF. DNA for the CDR3: TGTGCCAGCAGTGAAATGGGGGGACGTACTGAAGCTTTCTTT.

V is TRBV15 and J is TRBJ2-1; D uncertain. In germline, CDR1 is LNHNV, CDR2 YYDKDF (reference sequence). V shed 4 bases and J shed 9 bases, with 7 bases lying between them. This CDR3 has 11 residues. The CDR3 protein is CATSKESEQFF. Written as DNA, the CDR3 is TGTGCCACCAGCAAGGAGAGTGAGCAGTTCTTC.

The V and J genes are TRBV5-1 and TRBJ1-3; D is undetermined. The CDR3 runs 13 residues. Trimming removed 0 bases from V and 14 bases from J, with 15 bases in between. Germline CDR1 reads SGHRS; CDR2 reads YFSETQ. As DNA, the CDR3 is TGCGCCAGCAGCTTGGCCGGTCGGAGCGCTGTATATTTT. This encodes CASSLAGRSAVYF. Drawing the rest from reference TRBV5-1 and TRBJ1-3, the complete variable domain is KAGVTQTPRYLIKTRGQQVTLSCSPISGHRSVSWYQQTPGQGLQFLFEYFSETQRNKGNFPGRFSGRQFSNSRSEMNVSTLELGDSALYLCASSLAGRSAVYFGEGSWLTVV.

The gene calls are TRBV6-5 and TRBJ2-7; 9 nucleotides line up with TRBD2. This CDR3 is 15 amino acids long. Trimming cost V 0 bases and J 1 base; bases outside gene matches: 1. The V gene's germline CDR1 is MNHEY and CDR2 SVGAGI. CDR3 loop: CASSYSTSGSYEQYF. The CDR3 coding sequence is TGTGCCAGCAGTTACTCGACTAGCGGTTCCTACGAGCAGTACTTC.

The V and J genes are TRBV19 and TRBJ1-1; 10 bases match TRBD1. This CDR3 spans 19 amino acids. V was clipped by 3 bases and J by 1 base; unmatched bases: 14. CDR1 and CDR2 from the germline V gene are LNHDA and SQIVND (reference sequence). The CDR3, as DNA: TGTGCCAGTAGTATCGGCCCGGGACAGGGGCCCTGGGGGAACACTGAAGCTTTCTTT. As protein: CASSIGPGQGPWGNTEAFF.

This chain uses TRBV5-7 with TRBJ2-7, with 10 bases that match TRBD1. TRBV5-7 is reported as an ORF; its role is uncertain. The V segment lost 6 bases and the J segment 5 bases; nucleotides outside the gene matches: 5. The CDR3 loop spans 13 amino acids. The CDR3 loop reads CASNGQGDDEQYF. The DNA of the CDR3 is TGTGCCAGCAACGGACAGGGGGACGACGAGCAGTACTTC.

The chain employs TRBV7-2 and TRBJ2-7; tentatively, D is TRBD2 (6 bases). CDR3 length: 15 residues. V was clipped by 2 bases and J by 4 bases, with 15 bases between them. Germline loops: CDR1 SGHTA, CDR2 FQGNSA. The CDR3 is CASSLFPGVAYEQYF. The CDR3 region has the DNA TGTGCCAGCAGCTTATTTCCGGGGGTTGCTTACGAGCAGTACTTC.

The chain has TRBV7-8 and TRBJ2-1; TRBD2 aligns across 16 bases. The CDR3 length is 16 residues. The junction had 4 bases not matched to a gene; V was cut back by 5 bases and J by 6 bases. CDR1 is SGHVS, CDR2 FQNEAQ, per germline. The CDR3 here is CASSKGLAGGFNEQFF. CDR3 bases: TGTGCCAGCAGCAAGGGACTAGCGGGGGGGTTCAATGAGCAGTTCTTC.

As to this clone: The sample has other DNA sequences that encode this CDR3 too. The CDR3 loop is CASSIAGDQPQHF. The DNA for the CDR3 is TGTGCCAGTAGTATTGCAGGGGATCAGCCCCAGCATTTT. The V call is TRBV19, the J call TRBJ1-5; possibly TRBD1 for D (6 bases). Germline V lookup: CDR1 LNHDA, CDR2 SQIVND (reference sequence). CDR3 length: 13 residues. Deletions cut 3 bases from V and 5 bases from J, with 8 bases between.

This clone has just one count. The chain uses TRBV2 and TRBJ1-2, with a possible D match to TRBD1 (5 bases). The CDR3 has 13 amino acids. Germline CDR1 is SNHLY and CDR2 is FYNNEI. V was cut by 3 bases and J by 4 bases, with 9 bases left in between. The CDR3 protein is CASSETDIYGYTF. The CDR3 DNA reads TGTGCCAGCAGTGAGACAGATATCTATGGCTACACCTTC.

This chain links TRBV5-1 with TRBJ2-3, with D possibly being TRBD2 (5 bases). Trimming pared 0 bases from V and 1 base from J, leaving 15 bases between. Looked up from germline, CDR1 is SGHRS and CDR2 is YFSETQ. This CDR3 comprises 17 residues. CDR3 in amino acids: CASSLAPRAAGTDTQYF. In DNA, the CDR3 is TGCGCCAGCAGCTTGGCCCCGAGAGCAGCGGGCACAGATACGCAGTATTTT.

This chain uses TRBV5-6 with TRBJ2-2; D is possibly TRBD1 (5 bases). CDR1 and CDR2 (germline): SGHDT, YYEEEE. The CDR3 spans 17 residues. The V end was cut by 2 bases, the J end by 5 bases, with 19 bases between. The CDR3 spells CASSLSFKGKGTGELFF. Written as DNA, the CDR3 is TGTGCCAGCAGCTTATCATTTAAGGGGAAAGGGACCGGGGAGCTGTTTTTT.

This clone was detected once. The chain's CDR3 is CSVATETDTQYF. The CDR3 coding sequence is TGCAGCGTTGCTACAGAAACAGATACGCAGTATTTT. The chain links TRBV29-1 to TRBJ2-3; D not resolved. V lost 4 bases and J 3 bases, leaving 8 bases between the germline ends. Per the germline V gene, CDR1 is SQVTM and CDR2 is ANQGSEA. This CDR3 contains 12 residues.

V gene TRBV10-3 combines with J gene TRBJ2-1, with 10 nucleotides matching TRBD1. The junction had 4 bases not matched to a gene; V was cut back by 3 bases and J by 5 bases. Per the germline V gene, CDR1 is ENHRY and CDR2 is SYGVKD. There are 15 residues in the CDR3. CDR3 nucleotides: TGTGCCATCAGTGAAGGACAGGGGGACAACAATGAGCAGTTCTTC. Its translation is CAISEGQGDNNEQFF.

This sequence joins TRBV5-6 and TRBJ1-2; D is ambiguous. This CDR3 has 13 residues. V lost 2 bases and J 2 bases, leaving 7 bases between the germline ends. CDR1 and CDR2 (germline): SGHDT, YYEEEE. CDR3 protein: CASSLNSNYGYTF. As DNA, the CDR3 is TGTGCCAGCAGCTTAAACAGCAACTATGGCTACACCTTC.

The gene calls are TRBV9 and TRBJ2-5; D is possibly TRBD2 (6 bases). Deletions cut 0 bases from V and 2 bases from J, with 11 bases between. CDR1 is SGDLS, CDR2 YYNGEE, per germline. The CDR3 is 15 amino acids. CDR3 sequence reads: CASSVVGGVQETQYF. Written as DNA, the CDR3 is TGTGCCAGCAGCGTAGTCGGGGGTGTTCAAGAGACCCAGTACTTC. Based on the CDR3 plus reference TRBV9 and TRBJ2-5, the full variable domain is DSGVTQTPKHLITATGQRVTLRCSPRSGDLSVYWYQQSLDQGLQFLIQYYNGEERAKGNILERFSAQQFPDLHSELNLSSLELGDSALYFCASSVVGGVQETQYFGPGTRLLVL.

The genes are TRBV5-1 and TRBJ1-4; 10 positions match TRBD1. Losses at the gene ends were 0 bases for V and 8 bases for J; bases not matched to a gene: 4. The CDR3 length is 15 residues. Germline CDR1 SGHRS, CDR2 YFSETQ. CDR3 sequence reads: CASSLGGQGREKLFF. DNA of the CDR3: TGCGCCAGCAGCTTGGGGGGACAGGGGAGAGAAAAACTGTTTTTT.

This rearrangement joins TRBV5-6 to TRBJ2-2; TRBD1 matches at 8 bases. There are 15 residues in the CDR3. The germline V gene encodes CDR1 SGHDT and CDR2 YYEEEE. V was pared by 4 bases and J by 3 bases, with 5 bases of the junction left unmatched. The CDR3 bases are TGTGCCAGCAGCCTACAGGGGGGTGACACCGGGGAGCTGTTTTTT. Its translation is CASSLQGGDTGELFF.

This sequence joins TRBV7-3 and TRBJ1-2; D is perhaps TRBD1 (6 bases). Germline assignment: CDR1 SGHTA and CDR2 FQGTGA. Trimming took 5 bases from V and 7 from J, leaving 20 bases between them. This CDR3 spans 15 amino acids. CDR3 loop: CASSPGHPKVLGYTF. In nucleotides, the CDR3 is TGTGCCAGCAGCCCGGGACACCCGAAGGTTCTTGGCTACACCTTC.

Comments on this clone: The junction shows a germline mismatch at one end, possibly a read error. The rearrangement links TRBV29-1 to TRBJ2-7; D may be TRBD1 (6 bases). The CDR3 loop spans 14 amino acids. Per the germline V gene, CDR1 is SQVTM and CDR2 is ANQGSEA. This CDR3 reads CSVEGQPSSYEQYF. DNA of the CDR3: TGCAGCGTAGAAGGACAGCCGTCCTCCTACGAGCAGTACTTC.

The chain couples TRBV18 to TRBJ1-2; 9 bases match TRBD1. V shed 0 bases and J 5 bases; nucleotides not matched to a gene: 7. The CDR3 contains 16 residues. Looked up from germline, CDR1 is KGHSH and CDR2 is LQKENI. The CDR3 sequence is CASSPPAGQGKYGYTF. Here the CDR3 DNA reads TGTGCCAGCTCACCACCGGCGGGACAGGGAAAATATGGCTACACCTTC.

The genes are TRBV15 and TRBJ1-1; 9 bases map to TRBD1. The CDR3 totals 14 residues. From germline, CDR1 is LNHNV and CDR2 YYDKDF (reference sequence). Trimming at V came to 3 bases and at J to 5 bases, leaving 4 bases not matched to a gene. The CDR3 sequence is CATSSATGGTEAFF. The CDR3, as DNA: TGTGCCACCAGCAGTGCGACAGGGGGGACTGAAGCTTTCTTT.

The chain employs TRBV6-1 and TRBJ1-5; TRBD1 agrees at 10 bases. J lost 4 bases, V lost 4 bases, and 7 bases had no gene match. Per the germline V gene, CDR1 is MNHNS and CDR2 is SASEGT. This CDR3 has 16 amino acids. In nucleotides, the CDR3 is TGTGCCAGCAGTGCGTACCGGGACAGGGGAAATCAGCCCCAGCATTTT. Translated: CASSAYRDRGNQPQHF.

This chain uses TRBV19 with TRBJ2-7, with D perhaps matching TRBD1 (6 bases). V was shortened by 9 bases and J by 5 bases, with 17 bases between the two germline ends. This CDR3 comprises 13 residues. Germline loops: CDR1 LNHDA, CDR2 SQIVND (reference sequence). The CDR3 DNA is TGTGCCAGCACTCGAGGGGGTCTTAACGAGCAGTACTTC. Its protein is CASTRGGLNEQYF.

The chain joins TRBV28 to TRBJ2-5, with D possibly TRBD2 on 5 matching bases. Germline V gene data show CDR1 as MDHEN and CDR2 as SYDVKM. V was pared by 6 bases and J by 4 bases, with 15 bases between. CDR3 length equals 14 residues. This CDR3 reads CASRASGIAETQYF. The CDR3 DNA sequence: TGTGCCAGCAGAGCCTCGGGGATCGCAGAGACCCAGTACTTC.

This clone has only a few counts. The V and J genes are TRBV19 and TRBJ1-1, with TRBD1 matching 11 bases. This CDR3 region has 14 residues. Germline V CDR1 and CDR2: LNHDA, SQIVND (reference sequence). J lost 4 bases, V lost 7 bases, and 5 bases had no gene match. The CDR3 DNA reads as TGTGCCAGTATGGACAGGGGGCGCGGCACTGAAGCTTTCTTT. Its protein is CASMDRGRGTEAFF.

The chain recombines TRBV19 with TRBJ2-6, with D possibly TRBD1 on 6 matching bases. CDR1 and CDR2 (germline): LNHDA, SQIVND (reference sequence). V was trimmed by 2 bases and J by 2 bases, leaving 16 bases between them. The CDR3 runs 18 residues. The CDR3 here is CASSINGAQGTGANVLTF. DNA of the CDR3: TGTGCCAGTAGTATAAATGGGGCACAGGGAACTGGGGCCAACGTCCTGACTTTC.

The rearrangement joins TRBV7-9 to TRBJ1-2; no definite D call. This CDR3 is 13 amino acids long. Germline V lookup: CDR1 SEHNR, CDR2 FQNEAQ (reference sequence). Trimming shortened V by 7 bases and J by 7 bases, and 16 bases separated the two germline ends. The CDR3 nucleotides read TGTGCCAGCAACCAAATAGGAGGGCCTGGCTACACCTTC. Its protein is CASNQIGGPGYTF.

The chain carries TRBV7-8 and TRBJ2-1; 10 bases fit TRBD2. Trimming removed 1 base from V and 6 bases from J; junction bases left unmatched: 3. CDR1 is SGHVS, CDR2 FQNEAQ, per germline. The CDR3 sequence is 15 residues long. The CDR3 region is CASSLVAGGSNEQFF. The CDR3 coding sequence is TGTGCCAGCAGCTTAGTAGCGGGGGGAAGCAATGAGCAGTTCTTC.

The table lists this clone with a count of one. The chain is built from TRBV2 and TRBJ2-3; 13 nucleotides align to TRBD2. This CDR3 has 16 residues. Germline values: CDR1 SNHLY, CDR2 FYNNEI. V was pared by 6 bases and J by 3 bases, with 6 bases of the junction left unmatched. The CDR3 DNA sequence: TGTGCCAGCAGGACCACTAGCGGGGGGGGGACAGATACGCAGTATTTT. It translates to CASRTTSGGGTDTQYF.